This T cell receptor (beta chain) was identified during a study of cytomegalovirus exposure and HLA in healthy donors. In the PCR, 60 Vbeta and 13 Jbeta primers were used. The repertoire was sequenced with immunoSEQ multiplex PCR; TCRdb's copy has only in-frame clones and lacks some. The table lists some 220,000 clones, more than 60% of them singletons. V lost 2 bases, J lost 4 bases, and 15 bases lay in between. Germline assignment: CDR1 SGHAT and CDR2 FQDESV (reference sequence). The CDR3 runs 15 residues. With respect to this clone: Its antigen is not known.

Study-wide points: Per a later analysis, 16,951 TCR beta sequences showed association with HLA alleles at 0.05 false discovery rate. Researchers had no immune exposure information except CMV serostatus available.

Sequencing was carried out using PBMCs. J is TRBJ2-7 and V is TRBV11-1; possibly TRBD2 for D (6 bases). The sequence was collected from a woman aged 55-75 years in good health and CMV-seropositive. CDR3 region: CASSLSDGSKYEQYF. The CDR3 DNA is TGTGCCAGCAGCTTAAGTGACGGGAGTAAGTACGAGCAGTACTTC.